The present entry profiles one T cell receptor beta chain with its context. These data are taken from a study of cytomegalovirus exposure and HLA in healthy donors. Germline CDR1 reads SGHVS; CDR2 reads FQNEAQ. V lost 1 base and J lost 8, with 9 bases in between. The CDR3 has 13 amino acids. The PCR contained 60 Vbeta and 13 Jbeta primers. Libraries were prepared by immunoSEQ multiplex PCR; TCRdb keeps only in-frame clonotypes and omits some of them. Of 78,000 or so clones listed, approximately 65% were seen once; the top ten hold under 4.5%. This TCR was recovered from a male donor in good health and CMV-seropositive. This sequence joins TRBV7-8 and TRBJ2-1, with D possibly TRBD2 on 5 matching bases. The sequenced sample consisted of PBMCs. The CDR3 DNA reads as TGTGCCAGCAGCTTAGGAGCGCGGGATGAGCAGTTCTTC. It encodes CASSLGARDEQFF.